This paragraph covers one T cell receptor beta chain sequence. Its antigen remains unidentified. This record belongs to a study of T cell responses to AZD1222 COVID-19 vaccine. General study results and limits: Among the donors, most were white British and more were female, and clonal diversity was possibly underestimated. At baseline, just 6 or 7 AZD1222 recipients tested seropositive.

Germline CDR1 and CDR2: MGHDK and SYGVNS. Trimming took 3 bases from V and 6 from J, leaving 8 bases between them. The CDR3 covers 12 residues. Only in-frame clones appear in the TCRdb table, and some are missing; sequencing was by immunoSEQ multiplex PCR. The sample yields 56,000 or so clones, more than 75% seen once. The starting material was peripheral blood, obtained 28 days after the second AZD1222 dose. This TCR was recovered from an adult who received the AZD1222 COVID-19 vaccine. The chain employs TRBV25-1 and TRBJ1-1, with TRBD1 as a possible D gene (5 bases). The CDR3 DNA is TGTGCCAGCAGTGAGACGGGACCTGAAGCTTTCTTT. Translating gives CASSETGPEAFF.